The rows below give T cell receptor beta chains drawn from one sample of a study of blood T cell repertoires in COVID-19. Here immunoSEQ multiplex PCR was the method, and the copy in TCRdb shows in-frame clones only, minus some. The data hold tens of thousands of clones, with around 87% observed a single time. Sequenced material: peripheral blood. Receptors originate from a man aged 45-65 years with active COVID-19. Both conserved end residues are part of each CDR3. A D gene is named only where the DNA matches it firmly. Clone size is stated in some rows and not others, as once, few, many or a class when expanded.

>TRBV28|.|TRBJ2-4|TRBD2
TGTGCCAGCTCTTTAAAAGCGGGAGGAAACATTCAGTACTTC
CASSLKAGGNIQYF
>TRBV7-2|.|TRBJ2-1|TRBD2
TGTGCCAGCAGCCCGACTAGCGGGTACTACAATGAGCAGTTCTTC
CASSPTSGYYNEQFF
>TRBV29-1|.|TRBJ2-3|.
TGCAGCGTTGAAGGCAGGGGACACACAGATACGCAGTATTTT
CSVEGRGHTDTQYF
>TRBV18|.|TRBJ1-1|.
TGTGCCAGCTCACCAGTGGTCCAGGGCGGCACTGAAGCTTTCTTT
CASSPVVQGGTEAFF
>TRBV2|few|TRBJ1-4|.
TGTGCCAGCACTATGGACAGTTCAACTAATGAAAAACTGTTTTTT
CASTMDSSTNEKLFF
>TRBV7-2|once|TRBJ2-3|TRBD2
TGTGCCAGCAGCACTCGACTAGCGGGCGCTAGCACAGATACGCAGTATTTT
CASSTRLAGASTDTQYF
>TRBV4-1|few|TRBJ1-1|TRBD1
TGCGCCAGCAGCCAAGCCCGAGGGACAGTGGGAAACATGAACACTGAAGCTTTCTTT
CASSQARGTVGNMNTEAFF
>TRBV28|.|TRBJ1-2|.
TGTGCCAGCAACTGGGGCAGCCTCGGCTACACCTTC
CASNWGSLGYTF
>TRBV2|.|TRBJ1-2|.
TGTGCCAGCAGCTCCGGGACAACTAACTATGGCTACACCTTC
CASSSGTTNYGYTF
>TRBV18|.|TRBJ2-7|.
TGTGCCAGCTCACCACCGGTAGGGGTAAACTACGAGCAGTACTTC
CASSPPVGVNYEQYF
>TRBV6-4|.|TRBJ2-3|.
TGTGCCAGCAGAAAGGAGGAGCGAAGTTTGGATACGCAGTATTTT
CASRKEERSLDTQYF
>TRBV5-1|.|TRBJ2-5|TRBD2
TGCGCCAGCAGCTTGTCCCCTAGCGGGAGTAAGGAGACCCAGTACTTC
CASSLSPSGSKETQYF
>TRBV7-2|.|TRBJ1-1|TRBD1
TGTGCCAGCAGCCATACTGGACAGGGGGCCAGTGGCACTGAAGCTTTCTTT
CASSHTGQGASGTEAFF
>TRBV27|.|TRBJ2-1|.
TGTGCCAGCAGTTCCGGGACCTACAATGAGCAGTTCTTC
CASSSGTYNEQFF
>TRBV4-2|once|TRBJ2-1|.
TGTGCCAGCAGCCAAGAGGGTGGAGAATTAGGTGAGCAGTTCTTC
CASSQEGGELGEQFF